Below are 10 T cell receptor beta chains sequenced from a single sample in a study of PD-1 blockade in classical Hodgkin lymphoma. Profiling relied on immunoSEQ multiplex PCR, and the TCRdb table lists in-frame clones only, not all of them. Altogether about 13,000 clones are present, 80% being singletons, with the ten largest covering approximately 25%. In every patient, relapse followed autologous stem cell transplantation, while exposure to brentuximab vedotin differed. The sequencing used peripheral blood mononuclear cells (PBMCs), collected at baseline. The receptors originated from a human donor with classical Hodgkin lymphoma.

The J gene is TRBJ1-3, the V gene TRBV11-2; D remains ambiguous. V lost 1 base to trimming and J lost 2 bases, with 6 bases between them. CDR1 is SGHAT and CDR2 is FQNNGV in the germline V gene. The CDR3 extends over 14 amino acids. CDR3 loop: CASSLVVTGNTIYF. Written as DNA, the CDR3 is TGTGCCAGCAGCTTAGTAGTAACTGGAAACACCATATATTTT.

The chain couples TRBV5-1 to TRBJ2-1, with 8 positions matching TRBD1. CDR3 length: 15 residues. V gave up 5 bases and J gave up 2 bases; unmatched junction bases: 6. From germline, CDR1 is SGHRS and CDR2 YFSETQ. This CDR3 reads CASRTTGGPYNEQFF. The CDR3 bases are TGCGCCAGCAGAACTACAGGGGGACCCTACAATGAGCAGTTCTTC.

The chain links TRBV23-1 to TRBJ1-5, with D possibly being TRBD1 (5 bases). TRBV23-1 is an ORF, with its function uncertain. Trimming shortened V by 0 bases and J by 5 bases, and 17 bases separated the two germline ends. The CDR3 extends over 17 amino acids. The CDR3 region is CASSQSAGPPCDQPQHF. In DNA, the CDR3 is TGCGCCAGCAGTCAATCGGCAGGGCCCCCGTGCGATCAGCCCCAGCATTTT.

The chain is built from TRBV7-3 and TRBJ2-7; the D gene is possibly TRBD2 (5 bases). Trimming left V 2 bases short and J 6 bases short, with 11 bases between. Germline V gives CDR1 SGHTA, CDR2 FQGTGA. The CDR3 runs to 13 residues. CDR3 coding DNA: TGTGCCAGCAGCTTACCGGGGATCACCGAGCAGTACTTC. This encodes CASSLPGITEQYF.

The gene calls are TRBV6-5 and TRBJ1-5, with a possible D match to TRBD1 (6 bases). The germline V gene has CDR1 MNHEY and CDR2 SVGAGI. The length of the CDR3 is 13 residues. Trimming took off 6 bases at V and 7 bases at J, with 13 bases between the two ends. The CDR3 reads CASSVGGPQPQHF. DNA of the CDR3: TGTGCCAGCAGCGTCGGGGGGCCCCAGCCCCAGCATTTT.

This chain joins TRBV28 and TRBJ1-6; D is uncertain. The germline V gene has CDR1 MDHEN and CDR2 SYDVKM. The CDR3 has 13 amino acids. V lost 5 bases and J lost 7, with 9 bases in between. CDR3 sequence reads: CASSLLRNSPLHF. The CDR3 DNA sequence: TGTGCCAGCAGTCTCCTTAGGAATTCACCCCTCCACTTT.

Here the CDR3 DNA reads TGTGCCAGCAGGGAAGCATATAGCAATCAGCCCCAGCATTTT. Its translation: CASREAYSNQPQHF. The chain recombines TRBV6-5 with TRBJ1-5; D remains unclear. Looked up from germline, CDR1 is MNHEY and CDR2 is SVGAGI. The V gene lost 6 bases and the J gene lost 0 bases, with 9 bases spanning the gap. This CDR3 contains 14 residues.

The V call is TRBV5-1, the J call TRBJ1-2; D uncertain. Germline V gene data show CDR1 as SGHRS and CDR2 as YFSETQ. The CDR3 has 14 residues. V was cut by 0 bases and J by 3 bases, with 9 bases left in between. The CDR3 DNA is TGCGCCAGCAGCTTGGATGTAGGCGACTATGGCTACACCTTC. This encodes CASSLDVGDYGYTF.

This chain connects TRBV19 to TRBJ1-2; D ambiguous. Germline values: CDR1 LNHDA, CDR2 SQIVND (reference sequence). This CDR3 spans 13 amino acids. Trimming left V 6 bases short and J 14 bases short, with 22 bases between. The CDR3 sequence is CASRALTESFTTF. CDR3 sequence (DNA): TGTGCCAGTAGGGCTTTAACGGAGTCTTTCACGACCTTC.

CDR3 DNA sequence: TGTGCCAGCTCTGTAGGCACCTACGAGCAGTACTTC. Translated, it gives CASSVGTYEQYF. V is TRBV5-5 and J is TRBJ2-7; no clear D. Trimming removed 7 bases from V and 2 bases from J, with 10 bases in between. Germline lookup yields CDR1 SGHKS and CDR2 YYEKEE (reference sequence). There are 12 residues in the CDR3.